This T cell receptor beta chain is from a study of blood T cell repertoires in COVID-19. Turning to the study itself: Sample material is recorded as cDNA or gDNA derived from T cells, B-cell-depleted T cells, or PBMCs.

The data were produced by immunoSEQ multiplex PCR, yet TCRdb's version contains in-frame clones alone and is incomplete. The sample comprises roughly 67,000 clones, 85% to 90% of which are singletons, and about 4% rests with the top ten. This clone was seen only once. The CDR3 length is 12 residues. Germline V gene sequence: CDR1 SGHTA, CDR2 FQGTGA. Trimming left V 2 bases short and J 6 bases short, with 6 bases between. This sequence was found in a man over 45 with acute or convalescent COVID-19. This chain links TRBV7-3 with TRBJ2-3; D is ambiguous. The sequencing input was peripheral blood. The CDR3 here is CASSLSGDTQYF. The CDR3 DNA reads as TGTGCCAGCAGCTTATCCGGGGATACGCAGTATTTT.